Listed below are T cell receptor beta chains from one sample, sequenced in a study of PD-L1 blockade in urothelial cancer. The assay was immunoSEQ multiplex PCR, and TCRdb's table has in-frame clones only and misses some. Among some 44,000 clones listed, 75% to 85% were seen once. This sample comprised PBMCs, obtained around atezolizumab (anti-PD-L1) treatment. Receptors were obtained from a man aged 55-75 years with urothelial cancer. The CDR3 runs from the conserved cysteine through the conserved F or W. The D gene is left open where the match is weak. Clone size is stated in some rows and not others, as once, few, many or a class when expanded.

clone_size	j_call	d_call	v_call	cdr3_aa	cdr3_nt
-	TRBJ1-2	-	TRBV6-6	CASSYSRDYGYTF	TGTGCCAGCAGTTACTCGAGAGACTATGGCTACACCTTC
-	TRBJ2-5	TRBD2	TRBV5-4	CASSPGTSGNQETQYF	TGTGCCAGCAGCCCGGGGACTAGCGGAAACCAAGAGACCCAGTACTTC
-	TRBJ1-1	-	TRBV19	CASNPRQSTEAFF	TGTGCCAGTAACCCGAGGCAGTCGACTGAAGCTTTCTTT
few	TRBJ2-7	TRBD2	TRBV11-2	CASSLTSGDYEQYF	TGTGCCAGCAGCCTGACTAGCGGGGATTACGAGCAGTACTTC
-	TRBJ2-2	-	TRBV7-2	CASSLAGAAGELFF	TGTGCCAGCAGCTTAGCGGGGGCCGCCGGGGAGCTGTTTTTT
-	TRBJ2-2	-	TRBV5-4	CASSLVAGANLYGELFF	TGTGCCAGCAGCTTGGTGGCAGGGGCGAACCTTTACGGGGAGCTGTTTTTT
-	TRBJ2-5	TRBD1	TRBV6-5	CASSQRTGGETQYF	TGTGCCAGCAGTCAACGGACAGGCGGAGAGACCCAGTACTTC
-	TRBJ2-2	TRBD1	TRBV9	CASSPGTGATGELFF	TGTGCCAGCAGTCCCGGGACAGGGGCCACCGGGGAGCTGTTTTTT
-	TRBJ2-3	TRBD2	TRBV2	CASRREADTQYF	TGTGCCAGCAGACGGGAGGCAGATACGCAGTATTTT
-	TRBJ2-5	-	TRBV5-1	CASSQTRTEWETQYF	TGCGCCAGCAGCCAAACCCGGACAGAGTGGGAGACCCAGTACTTC
-	TRBJ2-7	TRBD1	TRBV2	CASSANPGTGVYEQYF	TGTGCCAGCAGTGCAAACCCCGGGACAGGGGTCTACGAGCAGTACTTC
-	TRBJ2-3	TRBD1	TRBV5-1	CASSFGTGEGDTQYF	TGCGCCAGCAGCTTTGGGACAGGGGAGGGAGATACGCAGTATTTT
-	TRBJ2-1	TRBD2	TRBV5-4	CASTLGGSSYNEQFF	TGTGCCAGCACCCTCGGGGGGAGCTCCTACAATGAGCAGTTCTTC
-	TRBJ2-1	TRBD2	TRBV7-2	CASSDRTSGFYNEQFF	TGTGCCAGCAGCGACCGGACTAGCGGTTTCTACAATGAGCAGTTCTTC
-	TRBJ1-1	TRBD1	TRBV19	CASSARQGDTEAFF	TGTGCCAGTAGTGCCAGACAGGGAGACACTGAAGCTTTCTTT
-	TRBJ2-7	TRBD1	TRBV18	CASSLSPQTGESYEQYF	TGTGCCAGCTCACTTTCTCCCCAGACAGGGGAGTCCTACGAGCAGTACTTC
-	TRBJ1-2	-	TRBV29-1	CSVERGRVDGYTF	TGCAGCGTTGAAAGGGGCAGGGTTGACGGCTACACCTTC
-	TRBJ1-2	TRBD1	TRBV4-2	CASSQDAGGGYTF	TGTGCCAGCAGCCAAGATGCAGGGGGTGGCTACACCTTC
once	TRBJ1-5	TRBD1	TRBV6-5	CASSRTGGNQPQHF	TGTGCCAGCAGCCGGACAGGGGGCAATCAGCCCCAGCATTTT
-	TRBJ2-1	TRBD2	TRBV5-5	CASSLNAGLAGRNEQFF	TGTGCCAGCAGCTTGAATGCGGGACTAGCGGGTAGGAATGAGCAGTTCTTC
-	TRBJ2-3	-	TRBV28	CATHRDYTDTQYF	TGTGCCACCCACCGGGATTACACAGATACGCAGTATTTT
-	TRBJ1-3	TRBD1	TRBV28	CASSLQGGGNTIYF	TGTGCCAGCAGTTTACAGGGGGGCGGAAACACCATATATTTT
-	TRBJ1-5	TRBD1	TRBV19	CASSAPGTGGLAPQHF	TGTGCCAGTAGTGCCCCCGGGACAGGGGGCTTAGCGCCCCAGCATTTT
-	TRBJ1-2	-	TRBV6-1	CASSEIPQDHGYTF	TGTGCCAGCAGTGAAATCCCACAGGACCATGGCTACACCTTC
-	TRBJ2-6	-	TRBV7-2	CASSFSGSGANVLTF	TGTGCCAGCAGCTTCTCGGGGTCTGGGGCCAACGTCCTGACTTTC
-	TRBJ2-7	TRBD2	TRBV7-2	CASSSGGSSYEQYF	TGTGCCAGCAGCTCGGGGGGGAGCTCCTACGAGCAGTACTTC
-	TRBJ1-2	TRBD1	TRBV28	CASSPTTGNSGYTF	TGTGCCAGCTCCCCGACGACAGGGAATTCTGGCTACACCTTC
few	TRBJ1-1	-	TRBV10-3	CAISEPDSLF	TGTGCCATCAGTGAGCCGGACAGCCTCTTT
-	TRBJ1-1	TRBD1	TRBV5-1	CASSSRGLNTEAFF	TGCGCCAGCAGCTCCAGGGGGTTGAACACTGAAGCTTTCTTT